This entry features one T cell receptor (beta chain) sequence. These data come from a study of shared T cell receptors in the human thymus. V was pared by 5 bases and J by 1 base, with 16 bases between. CDR3 size: 16 residues. From germline, CDR1 is WNHNN and CDR2 SYGVQD (reference sequence). Repertoires were generated with immunoSEQ multiplex PCR, while TCRdb's copy carries only in-frame clones and drops some. The sample has 600,000 to 900,000 clones; around 85% are singletons. The data also belong to a second study, concerning human thymus T cells. That paper adds: Healthy Finnish infants undergoing corrective surgery for congenital heart defects provided the donor material. Thymus tissue for the work was resected from patients undergoing corrective heart surgery. Both thymic and peripheral blood repertoires showed apparently biased V and J usage. Thymic repertoires of unrelated individuals were reported in related research to overlap highly.

The origin of this receptor is a girl under two years old with a congenital heart defect. V is TRBV10-1 and J is TRBJ2-3, with D possibly TRBD1 on 6 matching bases. Input material: thymocytes. DNA for the CDR3: TGCGCCAGCAGTTCCGAGGGGGAATGGGGCACAGATACGCAGTATTTT. The encoded protein is CASSSEGEWGTDTQYF.